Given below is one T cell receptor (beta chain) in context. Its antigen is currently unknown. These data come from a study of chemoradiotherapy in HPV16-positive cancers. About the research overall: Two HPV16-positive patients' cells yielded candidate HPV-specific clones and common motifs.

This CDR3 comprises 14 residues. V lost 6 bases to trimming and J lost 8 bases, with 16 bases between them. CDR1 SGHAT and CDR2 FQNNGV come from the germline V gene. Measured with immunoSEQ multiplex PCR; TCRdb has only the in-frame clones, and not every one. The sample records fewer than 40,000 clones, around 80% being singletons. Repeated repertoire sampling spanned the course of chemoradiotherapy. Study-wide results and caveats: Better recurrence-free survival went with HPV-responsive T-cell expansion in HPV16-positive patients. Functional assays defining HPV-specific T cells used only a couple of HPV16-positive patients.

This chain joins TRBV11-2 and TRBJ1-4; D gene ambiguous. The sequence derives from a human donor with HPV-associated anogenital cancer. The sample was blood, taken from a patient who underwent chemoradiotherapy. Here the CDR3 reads CASSPNDGLEKLFF. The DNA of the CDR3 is TGTGCCAGCAGTCCTAACGACGGACTCGAAAAACTGTTTTTT.